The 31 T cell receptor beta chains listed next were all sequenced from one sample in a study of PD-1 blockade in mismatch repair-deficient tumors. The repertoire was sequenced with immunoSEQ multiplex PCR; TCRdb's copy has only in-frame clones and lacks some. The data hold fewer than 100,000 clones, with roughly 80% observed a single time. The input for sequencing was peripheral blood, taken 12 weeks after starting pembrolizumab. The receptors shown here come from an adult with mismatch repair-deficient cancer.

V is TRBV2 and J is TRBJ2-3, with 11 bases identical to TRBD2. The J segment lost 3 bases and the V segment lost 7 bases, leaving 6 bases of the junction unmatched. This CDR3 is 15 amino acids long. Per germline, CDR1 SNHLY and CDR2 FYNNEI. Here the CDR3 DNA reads TGTGCCAGCACTGCGAGGACTAGCGGGACAGATACGCAGTATTTT. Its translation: CASTARTSGTDTQYF.

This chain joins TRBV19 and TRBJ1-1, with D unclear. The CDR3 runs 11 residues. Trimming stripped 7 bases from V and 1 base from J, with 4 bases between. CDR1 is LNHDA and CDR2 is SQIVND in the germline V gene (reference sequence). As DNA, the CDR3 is TGTGCCAGTACCCGGAACACTGAAGCTTTCTTT. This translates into CASTRNTEAFF.

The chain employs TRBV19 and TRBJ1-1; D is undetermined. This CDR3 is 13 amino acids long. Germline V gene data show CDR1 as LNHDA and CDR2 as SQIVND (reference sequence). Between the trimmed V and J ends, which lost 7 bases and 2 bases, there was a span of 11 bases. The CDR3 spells CASKKNYNTEAFF. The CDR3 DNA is TGTGCCAGTAAAAAAAATTATAACACTGAAGCTTTCTTT.

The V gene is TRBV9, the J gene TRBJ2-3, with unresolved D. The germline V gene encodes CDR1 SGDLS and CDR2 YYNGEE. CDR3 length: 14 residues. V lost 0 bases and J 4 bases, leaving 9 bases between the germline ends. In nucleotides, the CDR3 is TGTGCCAGCAGCGTAGATGTCGAGCCAGATACGCAGTATTTT. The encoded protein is CASSVDVEPDTQYF.

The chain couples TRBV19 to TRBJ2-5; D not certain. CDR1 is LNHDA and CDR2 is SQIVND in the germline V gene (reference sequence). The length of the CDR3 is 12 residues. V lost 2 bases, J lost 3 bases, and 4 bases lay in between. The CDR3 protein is CASSINEETQYF. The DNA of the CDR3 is TGTGCCAGTAGTATAAATGAAGAGACCCAGTACTTC.

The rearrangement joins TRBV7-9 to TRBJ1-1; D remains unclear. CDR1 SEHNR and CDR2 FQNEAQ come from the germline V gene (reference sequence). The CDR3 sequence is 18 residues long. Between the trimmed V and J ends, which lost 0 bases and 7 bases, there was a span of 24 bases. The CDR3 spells CASSLAVSGFRDIGEAFF. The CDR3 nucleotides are TGTGCCAGCAGCTTAGCGGTTTCGGGGTTTCGGGATATTGGTGAAGCTTTCTTT.

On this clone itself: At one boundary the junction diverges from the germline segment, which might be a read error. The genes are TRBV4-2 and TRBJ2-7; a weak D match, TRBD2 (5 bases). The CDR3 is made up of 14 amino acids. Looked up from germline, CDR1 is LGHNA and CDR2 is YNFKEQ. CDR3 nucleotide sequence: TGTGCCAGCAGCCAAGATATTGGTGGGAGAGCGAAAAACTTC. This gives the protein CASSQDIGGRAKNF.

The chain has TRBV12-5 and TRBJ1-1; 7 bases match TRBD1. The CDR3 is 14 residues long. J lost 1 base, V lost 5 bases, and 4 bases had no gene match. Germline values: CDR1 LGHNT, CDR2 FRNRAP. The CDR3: CASGLGGANTEAFF. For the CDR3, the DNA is TGTGCTAGTGGTCTAGGGGGCGCGAACACTGAAGCTTTCTTT. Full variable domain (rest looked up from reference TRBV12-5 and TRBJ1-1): DARVTQTPRHKVTEMGQEVTMRCQPILGHNTVFWYRQTMMQGLELLAYFRNRAPLDDSGMPKDRFSAEMPDATLATLKIQPSEPRDSAVYFCASGLGGANTEAFFGQGTRLTVV.

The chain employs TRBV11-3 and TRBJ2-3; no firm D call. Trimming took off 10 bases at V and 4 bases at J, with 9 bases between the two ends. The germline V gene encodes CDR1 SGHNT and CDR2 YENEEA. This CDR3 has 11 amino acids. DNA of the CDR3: TGTGCCACCACCCAGGCAGATACGCAGTATTTT. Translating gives CATTQADTQYF.

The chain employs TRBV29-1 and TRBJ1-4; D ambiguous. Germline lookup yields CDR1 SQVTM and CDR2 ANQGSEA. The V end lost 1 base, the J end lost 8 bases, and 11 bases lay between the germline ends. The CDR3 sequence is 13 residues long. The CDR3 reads CSVEGPGGEKLFF. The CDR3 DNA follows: TGCAGCGTTGAAGGCCCCGGCGGGGAAAAACTGTTTTTT.

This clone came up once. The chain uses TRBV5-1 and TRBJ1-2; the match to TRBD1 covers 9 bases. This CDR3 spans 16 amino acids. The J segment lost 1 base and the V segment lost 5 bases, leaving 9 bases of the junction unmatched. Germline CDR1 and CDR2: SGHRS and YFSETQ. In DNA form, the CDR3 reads TGCGCCAGCAGTCGGACAGGGGCGGCTGATAACTATGGCTACACCTTC. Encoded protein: CASSRTGAADNYGYTF.

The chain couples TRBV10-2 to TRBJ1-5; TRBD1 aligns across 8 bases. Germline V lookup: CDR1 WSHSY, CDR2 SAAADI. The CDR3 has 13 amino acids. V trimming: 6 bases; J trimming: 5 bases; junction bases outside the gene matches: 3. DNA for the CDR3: TGCGCCAGCAGACAGGGGGATTATCAGCCCCAGCATTTT. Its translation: CASRQGDYQPQHF.

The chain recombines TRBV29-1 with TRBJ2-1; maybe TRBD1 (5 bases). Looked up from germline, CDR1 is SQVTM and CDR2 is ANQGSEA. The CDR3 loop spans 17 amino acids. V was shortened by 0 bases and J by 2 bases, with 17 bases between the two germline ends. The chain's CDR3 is CSVEDAGPQGAYNEQFF. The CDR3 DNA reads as TGCAGCGTTGAAGATGCAGGACCCCAGGGCGCCTACAATGAGCAGTTCTTC.

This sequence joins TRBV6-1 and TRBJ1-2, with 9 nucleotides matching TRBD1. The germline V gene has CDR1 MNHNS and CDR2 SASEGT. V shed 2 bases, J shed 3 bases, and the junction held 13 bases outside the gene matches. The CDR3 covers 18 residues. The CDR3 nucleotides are TGTGCCAGCAGTGAATCCGGTACAGGGGGCGGGGTGGACTATGGCTACACCTTC. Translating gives CASSESGTGGGVDYGYTF.

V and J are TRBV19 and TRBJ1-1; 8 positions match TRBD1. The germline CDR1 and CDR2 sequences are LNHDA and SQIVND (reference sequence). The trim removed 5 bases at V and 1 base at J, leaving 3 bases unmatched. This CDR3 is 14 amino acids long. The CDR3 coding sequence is TGTGCCAGTAGTGGGGGACAGGAGAACACTGAAGCTTTCTTT. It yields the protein CASSGGQENTEAFF.

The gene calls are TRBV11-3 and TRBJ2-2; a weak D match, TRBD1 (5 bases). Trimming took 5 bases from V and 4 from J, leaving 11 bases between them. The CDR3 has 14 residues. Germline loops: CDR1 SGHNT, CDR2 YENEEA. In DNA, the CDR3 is TGTGCCAGCAGCCCCGAAGGGGTCACCGGGGAGCTGTTTTTT. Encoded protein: CASSPEGVTGELFF.

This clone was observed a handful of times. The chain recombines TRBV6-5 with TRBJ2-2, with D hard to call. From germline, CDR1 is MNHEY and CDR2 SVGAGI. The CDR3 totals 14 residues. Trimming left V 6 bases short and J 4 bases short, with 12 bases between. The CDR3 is CASSLGKPTGELFF. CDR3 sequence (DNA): TGTGCCAGCAGCTTAGGAAAGCCCACCGGGGAGCTGTTTTTT.

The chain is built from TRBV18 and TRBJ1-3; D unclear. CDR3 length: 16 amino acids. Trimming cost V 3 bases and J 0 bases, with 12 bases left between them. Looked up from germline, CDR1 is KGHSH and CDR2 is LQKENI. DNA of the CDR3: TGTGCCAGCTCACCCTACCTCGGTGGCTCTGGAAACACCATATATTTT. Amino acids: CASSPYLGGSGNTIYF. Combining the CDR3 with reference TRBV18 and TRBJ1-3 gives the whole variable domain NAGVMQNPRHLVRRRGQEARLRCSPMKGHSHVYWYRQLPEEGLKFMVYLQKENIIDESGMPKERFSAEFPKEGPSILRIQQVVRGDSAAYFCASSPYLGGSGNTIYFGEGSWLTVV.

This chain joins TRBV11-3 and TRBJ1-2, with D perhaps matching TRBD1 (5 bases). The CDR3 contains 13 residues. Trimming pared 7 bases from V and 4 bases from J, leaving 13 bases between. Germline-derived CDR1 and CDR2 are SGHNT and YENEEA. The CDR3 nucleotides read TGTGCCAGCACCGGGGGGGGATTCTATGGCTACACCTTC. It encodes CASTGGGFYGYTF. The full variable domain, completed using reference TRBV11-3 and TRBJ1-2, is EAGVVQSPRYKIIEKKQPVAFWCNPISGHNTLYWYLQNLGQGPELLIRYENEEAVDDSQLPKDRFSAERLKGVDSTLKIQPAELGDSAVYLCASTGGGFYGYTFGSGTRLTVV.

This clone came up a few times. The CDR3 loop reads CASSEISGRAILNPDTQYF. As DNA, the CDR3 is TGTGCCAGCAGTGAAATTAGCGGGAGGGCCATCCTTAACCCAGATACGCAGTATTTT. The J gene is TRBJ2-3, the V gene TRBV6-1; 11 bases are shared with TRBD2. The CDR3 runs 19 residues. The J segment lost 4 bases and the V segment lost 2 bases, leaving 14 bases of the junction unmatched. The germline gives CDR1 MNHNS, CDR2 SASEGT.

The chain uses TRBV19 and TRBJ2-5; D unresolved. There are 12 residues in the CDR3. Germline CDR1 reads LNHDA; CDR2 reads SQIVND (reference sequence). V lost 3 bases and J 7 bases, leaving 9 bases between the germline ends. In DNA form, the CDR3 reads TGTGCCAGTAGTATGTCTCTGGGGACCCAGTACTTC. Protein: CASSMSLGTQYF.

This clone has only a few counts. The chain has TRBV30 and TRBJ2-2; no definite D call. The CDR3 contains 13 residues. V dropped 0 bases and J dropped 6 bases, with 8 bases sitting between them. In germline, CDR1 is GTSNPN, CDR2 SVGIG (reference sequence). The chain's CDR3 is CAWSVNVAGELFF. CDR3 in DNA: TGTGCCTGGAGTGTAAATGTCGCCGGGGAGCTGTTTTTT.

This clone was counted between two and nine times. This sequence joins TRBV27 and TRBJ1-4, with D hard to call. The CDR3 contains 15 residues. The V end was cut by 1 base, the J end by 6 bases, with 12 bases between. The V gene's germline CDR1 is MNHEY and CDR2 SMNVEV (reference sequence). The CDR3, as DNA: TGTGCCAGCAGTTTATTTGGGAGGTGGGATGAAAAACTGTTTTTT. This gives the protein CASSLFGRWDEKLFF.

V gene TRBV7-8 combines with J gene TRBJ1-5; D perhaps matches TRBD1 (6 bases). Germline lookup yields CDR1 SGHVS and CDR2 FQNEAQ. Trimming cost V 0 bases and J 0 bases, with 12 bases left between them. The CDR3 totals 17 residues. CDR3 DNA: TGTGCCAGCAGCTTAGCCGCGGGGGCTGATAGCAATCAGCCCCAGCATTTT. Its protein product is CASSLAAGADSNQPQHF.

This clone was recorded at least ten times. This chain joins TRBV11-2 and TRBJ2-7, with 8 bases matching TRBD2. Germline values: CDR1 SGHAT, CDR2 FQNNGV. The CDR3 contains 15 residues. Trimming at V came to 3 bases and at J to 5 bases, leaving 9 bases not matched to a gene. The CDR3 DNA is TGTGCCAGCAGCTTTAATCCGGGAGGGATGAACGAGCAGTACTTC. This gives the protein CASSFNPGGMNEQYF.

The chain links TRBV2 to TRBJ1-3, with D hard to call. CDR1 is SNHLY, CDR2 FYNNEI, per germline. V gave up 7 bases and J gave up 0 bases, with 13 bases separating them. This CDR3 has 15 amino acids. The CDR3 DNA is TGTGCCAGCAAGCGCTCCCTGAGCTCTGGAAACACCATATATTTT. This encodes CASKRSLSSGNTIYF. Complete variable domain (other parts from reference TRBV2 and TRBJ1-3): EPEVTQTPSHQVTQMGQEVILRCVPISNHLYFYWYRQILGQKVEFLVSFYNNEISEKSEIFDDQFSVERPDGSNFTLKIRSTKLEDSAMYFCASKRSLSSGNTIYFGEGSWLTVV.

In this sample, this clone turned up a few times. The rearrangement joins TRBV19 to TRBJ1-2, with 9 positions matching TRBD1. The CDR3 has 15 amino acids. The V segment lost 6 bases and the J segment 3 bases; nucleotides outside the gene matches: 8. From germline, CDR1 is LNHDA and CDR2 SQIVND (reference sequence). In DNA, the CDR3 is TGTGCCAGTAGGAGGACGGGACAGGGCGACTATGGCTACACCTTC. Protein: CASRRTGQGDYGYTF. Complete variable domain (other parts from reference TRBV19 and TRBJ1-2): DGGITQSPKYLFRKEGQNVTLSCEQNLNHDAMYWYRQDPGQGLRLIYYSQIVNDFQKGDIAEGYSVSREKKESFPLTVTSAQKNPTAFYLCASRRTGQGDYGYTFGSGTRLTVV.

CDR3: CASSQDLGYGYTF. The CDR3 DNA sequence: TGCGCCAGCAGCCAAGATCTGGGGTACGGCTACACCTTC. The chain joins TRBV4-1 to TRBJ1-2; D is undetermined. The V gene lost 0 bases and the J gene lost 8 bases, with 10 bases spanning the gap. This CDR3 has 13 residues. Germline V gene data show CDR1 as MGHRA and CDR2 as YSYEKL.

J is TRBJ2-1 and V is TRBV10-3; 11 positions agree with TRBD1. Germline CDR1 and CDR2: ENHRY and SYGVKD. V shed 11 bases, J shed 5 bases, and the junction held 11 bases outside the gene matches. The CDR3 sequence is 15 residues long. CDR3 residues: CASHSRDRGDNEQFF. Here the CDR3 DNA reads TGTGCCTCACACAGCCGGGACAGGGGGGACAATGAGCAGTTCTTC.

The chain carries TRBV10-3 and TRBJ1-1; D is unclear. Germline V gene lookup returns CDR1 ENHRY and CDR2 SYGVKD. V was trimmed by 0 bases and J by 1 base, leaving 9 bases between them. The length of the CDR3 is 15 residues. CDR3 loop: CAISESLQQNTEAFF. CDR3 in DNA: TGTGCCATCAGTGAGTCGTTGCAGCAGAACACTGAAGCTTTCTTT.

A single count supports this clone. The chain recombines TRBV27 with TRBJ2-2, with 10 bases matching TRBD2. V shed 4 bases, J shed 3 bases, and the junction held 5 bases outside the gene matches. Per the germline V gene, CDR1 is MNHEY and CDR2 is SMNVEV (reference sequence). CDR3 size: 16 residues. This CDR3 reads CASSSLTSGYTGELFF. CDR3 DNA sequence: TGTGCCAGCAGTTCTTTGACTAGCGGGTACACCGGGGAGCTGTTTTTT.